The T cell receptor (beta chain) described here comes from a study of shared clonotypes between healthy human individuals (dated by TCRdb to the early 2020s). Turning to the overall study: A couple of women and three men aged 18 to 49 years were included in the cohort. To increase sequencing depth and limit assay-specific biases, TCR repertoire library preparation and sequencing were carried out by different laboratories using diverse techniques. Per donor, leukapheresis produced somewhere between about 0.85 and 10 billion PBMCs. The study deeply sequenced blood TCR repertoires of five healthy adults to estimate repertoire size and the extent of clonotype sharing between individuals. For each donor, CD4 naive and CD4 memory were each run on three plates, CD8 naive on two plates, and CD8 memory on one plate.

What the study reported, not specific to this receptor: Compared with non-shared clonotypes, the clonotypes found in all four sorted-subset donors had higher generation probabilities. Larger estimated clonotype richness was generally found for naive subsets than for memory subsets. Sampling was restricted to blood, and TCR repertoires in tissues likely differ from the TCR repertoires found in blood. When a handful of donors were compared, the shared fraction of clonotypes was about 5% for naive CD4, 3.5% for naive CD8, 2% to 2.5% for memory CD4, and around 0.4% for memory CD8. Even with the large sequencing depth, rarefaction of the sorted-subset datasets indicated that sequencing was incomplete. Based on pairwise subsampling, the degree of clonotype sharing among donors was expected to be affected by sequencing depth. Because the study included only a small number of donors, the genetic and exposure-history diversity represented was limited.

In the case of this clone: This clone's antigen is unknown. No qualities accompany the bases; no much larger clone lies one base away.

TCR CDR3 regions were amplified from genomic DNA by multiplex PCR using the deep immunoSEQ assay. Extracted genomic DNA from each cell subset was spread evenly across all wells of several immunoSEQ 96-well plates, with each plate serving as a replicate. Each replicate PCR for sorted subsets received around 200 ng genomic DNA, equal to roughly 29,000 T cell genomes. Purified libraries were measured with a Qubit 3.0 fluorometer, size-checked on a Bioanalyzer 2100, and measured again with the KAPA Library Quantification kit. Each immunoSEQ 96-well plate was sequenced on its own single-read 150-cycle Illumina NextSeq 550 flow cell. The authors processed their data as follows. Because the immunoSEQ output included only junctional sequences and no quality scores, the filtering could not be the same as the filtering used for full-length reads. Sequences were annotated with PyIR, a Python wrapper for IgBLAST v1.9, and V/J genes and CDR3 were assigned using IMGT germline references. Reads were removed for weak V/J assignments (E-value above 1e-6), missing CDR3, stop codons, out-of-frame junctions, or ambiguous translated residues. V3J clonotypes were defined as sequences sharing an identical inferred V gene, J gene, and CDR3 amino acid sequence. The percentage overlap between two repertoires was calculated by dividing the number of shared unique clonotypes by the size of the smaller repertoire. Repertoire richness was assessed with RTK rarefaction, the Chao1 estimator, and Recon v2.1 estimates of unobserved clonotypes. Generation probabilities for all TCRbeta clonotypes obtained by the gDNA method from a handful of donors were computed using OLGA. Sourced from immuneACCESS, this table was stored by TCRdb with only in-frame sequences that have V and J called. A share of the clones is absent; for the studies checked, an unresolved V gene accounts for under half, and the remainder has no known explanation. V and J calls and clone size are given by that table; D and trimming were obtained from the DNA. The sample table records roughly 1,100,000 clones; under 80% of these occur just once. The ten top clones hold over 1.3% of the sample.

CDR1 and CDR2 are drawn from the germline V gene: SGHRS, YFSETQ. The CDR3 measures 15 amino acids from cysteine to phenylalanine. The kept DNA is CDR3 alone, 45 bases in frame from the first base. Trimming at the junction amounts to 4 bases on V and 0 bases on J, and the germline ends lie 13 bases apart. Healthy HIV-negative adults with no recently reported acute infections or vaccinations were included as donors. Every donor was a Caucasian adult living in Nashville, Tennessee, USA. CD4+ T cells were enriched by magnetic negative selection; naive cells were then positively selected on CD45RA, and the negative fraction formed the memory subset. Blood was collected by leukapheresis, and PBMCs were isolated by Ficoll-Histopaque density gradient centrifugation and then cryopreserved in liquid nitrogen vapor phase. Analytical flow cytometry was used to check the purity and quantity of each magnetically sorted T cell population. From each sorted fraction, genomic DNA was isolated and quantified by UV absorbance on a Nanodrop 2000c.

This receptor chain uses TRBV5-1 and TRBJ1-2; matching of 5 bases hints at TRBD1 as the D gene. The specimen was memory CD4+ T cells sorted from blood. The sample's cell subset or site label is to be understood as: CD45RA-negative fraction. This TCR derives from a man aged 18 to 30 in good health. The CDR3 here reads CASSQGTTANYGYTF. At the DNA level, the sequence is TGCGCCAGCAGCCAAGGAACGACAGCTAACTATGGCTACACCTTC. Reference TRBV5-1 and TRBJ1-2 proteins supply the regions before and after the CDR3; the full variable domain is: KAGVTQTPRYLIKTRGQQVTLSCSPISGHRSVSWYQQTPGQGLQFLFEYFSETQRNKGNFPGRFSGRQFSNSRSEMNVSTLELGDSALYLCASSQGTTANYGYTFGSGTRLTVV.